This TCR beta chain was captured by sequencing in a study of T cells of healthy individuals. One entry per CDR3 protein, called by TCRdb with MiXCR from the 5' RACE reads. Of 75,000 to 95,000 distinct CDR3 sequences in the sample, more than 5% were seen once. The CDR3 runs to 18 residues. With V trimmed by 5 bases and J by 1 base, 10 bases remained unmatched. CDR1 is PRHDT, CDR2 FYEKMQ, per germline (reference sequence). This clonotype occurred a few times. The sequence came from a female donor in good health. The chain uses TRBV13 and TRBJ2-6, with 8 bases lining up with TRBD2. The CDR3 loop reads CASSLRAGGYSGANVLTF. The CDR3 DNA reads as TGTGCCAGCAGCCTCAGGGCGGGAGGTTATTCTGGGGCCAACGTCCTGACTTTC.